The 28 T cell receptor beta chains below all came from one sample that was sequenced in a study of CD8 T cells in Susac syndrome. Reverse transcription of about 0.5 to 1 ug RNA used random hexamers. TCRdb independently ran MiXCR on the immunoSEQ multiplex PCR reads; one entry per CDR3 protein. This table has about 240,000 distinct CDR3 sequences, 90% to 97% appearing once. The specimen was CD4+ T cells from PBMCs. Source of these receptors: a human donor with Susac syndrome.

DNA of the CDR3: TGTGCCTGGACGTGGGGGATGAACACTGAAGCTTTCTTT. Its translation: CAWTWGMNTEAFF. This sequence joins TRBV30 and TRBJ1-1; TRBD1 is a possible D gene (5 bases). The V gene's germline CDR1 is GTSNPN and CDR2 SVGIG (reference sequence). With 4 bases removed from V and 0 bases from J, the gap between germline ends came to 9 bases. The CDR3 length is 13 residues.

The chain is built from TRBV2 and TRBJ2-7; 7 bases agree with TRBD1. The CDR3 contains 13 residues. Trimming at V came to 7 bases and at J to 3 bases, leaving 6 bases not matched to a gene. Looked up from germline, CDR1 is SNHLY and CDR2 is FYNNEI. The CDR3 bases are TGTGCCAGCACCCGGGACAGCTACTACGAGCAGTACTTC. It codes for CASTRDSYYEQYF.

This clonotype was seen more than once but under ten times. The chain links TRBV3-1 to TRBJ2-1; no definite D call. Germline loops: CDR1 LGHDT, CDR2 YNNKEL (reference sequence). This CDR3 has 13 residues. Trimming took 4 bases from V and 2 from J, leaving 6 bases between them. For the CDR3, the DNA is TGTGCCAGCAGCCTAAACACCTACAATGAGCAGTTCTTC. Its translation is CASSLNTYNEQFF.

This chain uses TRBV12-3 or TRBV12-4 with TRBJ2-7; 8 bases are a match to TRBD1. Losses at the gene ends were 3 bases for V and 6 bases for J; bases not matched to a gene: 13. CDR3 length: 16 amino acids. CDR3: CASSLLFGAGGGEQYF. Written as DNA, the CDR3 is TGTGCCAGCAGTTTGCTGTTTGGGGCAGGGGGCGGCGAGCAGTACTTC.

The rearrangement uses TRBV18 and TRBJ2-2, with D maybe TRBD2 (6 bases). V was clipped by 3 bases and J by 5 bases, with 10 bases between them. The germline CDR1 and CDR2 sequences are KGHSH and LQKENI. The CDR3 spans 14 residues. CDR3 sequence reads: CASSPMEGTGELFF. The CDR3 nucleotides are TGTGCCAGCTCACCGATGGAGGGGACCGGGGAGCTGTTTTTT.

The gene calls are TRBV6-5 and TRBJ2-1; TRBD2 agrees at 8 bases. The CDR3 runs to 15 residues. The J segment lost 6 bases and the V segment lost 5 bases, leaving 9 bases of the junction unmatched. Germline V gene sequence: CDR1 MNHEY, CDR2 SVGAGI. The CDR3 nucleotides are TGTGCCAGCAGTCGACTAGCGATTGCCAGCAATGAGCAGTTCTTC. This gives the protein CASSRLAIASNEQFF.

The chain is built from TRBV28 and TRBJ1-5; 8 positions agree with TRBD1. From germline, CDR1 is MDHEN and CDR2 SYDVKM. The CDR3 sequence is 16 residues long. J was trimmed by 6 bases and V by 5 bases; bases with no gene match: 12. The CDR3 region has the DNA TGTGCCAGCAGTCCACCGACAGGGGAGGAAGGTCAGCCCCAGCATTTT. Residues: CASSPPTGEEGQPQHF. The full variable domain, completed using reference TRBV28 and TRBJ1-5, is DVKVTQSSRYLVKRTGEKVFLECVQDMDHENMFWYRQDPGLGLRLIYFSYDVKMKEKGDIPEGYSVSREKKERFSLILESASTNQTSMYLCASSPPTGEEGQPQHFGDGTRLSIL.

The V gene is TRBV9, the J gene TRBJ2-2; D is ambiguous. V dropped 1 base and J dropped 4 bases, with 5 bases sitting between them. The germline V gene encodes CDR1 SGDLS and CDR2 YYNGEE. This CDR3 is built from 13 residues. In DNA, the CDR3 is TGTGCCAGCAGCGTAAGCACCACCGGGGAGCTGTTTTTT. Translation gives CASSVSTTGELFF.

The J gene is TRBJ1-1, the V gene TRBV30; D gene unclear. This CDR3 spans 12 amino acids. V was shortened by 7 bases and J by 1 base, with 10 bases between the two germline ends. Germline V gene data show CDR1 as GTSNPN and CDR2 as SVGIG (reference sequence). The CDR3 loop is CASTEGNTEAFF. DNA of the CDR3: TGTGCCTCGACCGAGGGGAACACTGAAGCTTTCTTT.

This clonotype came up once. The rearrangement uses TRBV5-1 and TRBJ2-1; tentatively, D is TRBD1 (5 bases). V dropped 1 base and J dropped 0 bases, with 14 bases sitting between them. CDR3 length equals 17 residues. Germline CDR1 is SGHRS and CDR2 is YFSETQ. In nucleotides, the CDR3 is TGCGCCAGCAGCTTGTTAGCAGGGCCCAGCTCCTACAATGAGCAGTTCTTC. As protein: CASSLLAGPSSYNEQFF. Using reference TRBV5-1 and TRBJ2-1 for the parts outside the CDR3, the full variable domain is KAGVTQTPRYLIKTRGQQVTLSCSPISGHRSVSWYQQTPGQGLQFLFEYFSETQRNKGNFPGRFSGRQFSNSRSEMNVSTLELGDSALYLCASSLLAGPSSYNEQFFGPGTRLTVL.

The chain links TRBV28 to TRBJ2-2; 7 bases are a match to TRBD2. The ends lost 6 bases at V and 4 bases at J; junction bases unmatched: 8. The CDR3 has 15 residues. CDR1 and CDR2 from the germline V gene are MDHEN and SYDVKM. The CDR3: CASRPPGEGTGELFF. In nucleotides, the CDR3 is TGTGCCAGCAGGCCCCCCGGGGAGGGCACCGGGGAGCTGTTTTTT.

The CDR3 bases are TGCGCCAGCAGCCACGATTCCCTTGACAGCTCTGGAAACACCATATATTTT. Translated, it gives CASSHDSLDSSGNTIYF. V usage is TRBV4-1 and J usage is TRBJ1-3, with a tentative D call TRBD1 (5 bases). V was trimmed by 3 bases and J by 0 bases, leaving 15 bases between them. This CDR3 has 17 residues. Per the germline V gene, CDR1 is MGHRA and CDR2 is YSYEKL.

V and J are TRBV19 and TRBJ2-1; weak D call: TRBD1 (5 bases). The germline CDR1 and CDR2 sequences are LNHDA and SQIVND (reference sequence). Trimming cost V 6 bases and J 8 bases, with 20 bases left between them. The CDR3 length is 15 residues. In DNA form, the CDR3 reads TGTGCCAGTAGAATGGGGCGTGGCCTACGGGATGAGCAGTTCTTC. Encoded protein: CASRMGRGLRDEQFF.

There are a few counts of this clonotype. The rearrangement joins TRBV6-2 or TRBV6-3 to TRBJ1-5, with 7 bases aligning to TRBD1. Germline V gene lookup returns CDR1 MNHEY and CDR2 SVGEGT. Trimming at V came to 7 bases and at J to 4 bases, leaving 4 bases not matched to a gene. CDR3 length: 13 amino acids. This chain's CDR3 is CASKTGENQPQHF. The CDR3 DNA is TGTGCCAGCAAAACAGGGGAAAATCAGCCCCAGCATTTT.

The rearrangement uses TRBV30 and TRBJ1-5; 7 bases fit TRBD1. Germline V gene data show CDR1 as GTSNPN and CDR2 as SVGIG (reference sequence). V lost 4 bases and J lost 3; bases outside the gene matches: 3. The CDR3 contains 13 residues. The CDR3 region is CAWNQGDNQPQHF. The DNA of the CDR3 is TGTGCCTGGAACCAGGGGGACAATCAGCCCCAGCATTTT.

The chain combines TRBV12-3 or TRBV12-4 with TRBJ1-1; no clear D gene. There are 12 residues in the CDR3. V lost 3 bases and J 1 base, leaving 3 bases between the germline ends. CDR3 bases: TGTGCCAGCAGTTTCACGAACACTGAAGCTTTCTTT. This sequence encodes CASSFTNTEAFF.

The rearrangement uses TRBV6-1 and TRBJ1-5; D might be TRBD1 (5 bases). Germline CDR1 MNHNS, CDR2 SASEGT. V dropped 5 bases and J dropped 5 bases, with 13 bases sitting between them. The CDR3 extends over 14 amino acids. The CDR3 coding sequence is TGTGCCAGCAGTCCAAGGGGAAGAGATCAGCCCCAGCATTTT. Protein: CASSPRGRDQPQHF.

The J gene is TRBJ2-2, the V gene TRBV4-2; D is uncertain. The CDR3 loop spans 12 amino acids. Germline V gives CDR1 LGHNA, CDR2 YNFKEQ. Between the trimmed V and J ends, which lost 4 bases and 6 bases, there was a span of 6 bases. The CDR3 coding sequence is TGTGCCAGCAGCCTCTACTCCGGGGAGCTGTTTTTT. The encoded protein is CASSLYSGELFF.

The chain recombines TRBV7-9 with TRBJ2-7, with D tentatively TRBD2 (6 bases). The germline CDR1 and CDR2 sequences are SEHNR and FQNEAQ (reference sequence). Trimming took 5 bases from V and 5 from J, leaving 19 bases between them. This CDR3 has 15 residues. CDR3 sequence: CASSPDGLASDEQYF. CDR3 nucleotides: TGTGCCAGCAGCCCGGATGGGCTAGCGTCCGACGAGCAGTACTTC.

The J gene is TRBJ2-7, the V gene TRBV30, with D possibly being TRBD2 (6 bases). The CDR3 length is 12 residues. V dropped 4 bases and J dropped 6 bases, with 13 bases sitting between them. Germline loops: CDR1 GTSNPN, CDR2 SVGIG (reference sequence). For the CDR3, the DNA is TGTGCCTGGAACAAACAGGAGGGCGAGCAGTACTTC. As protein: CAWNKQEGEQYF.

V is TRBV5-1 and J is TRBJ2-5; tentatively, D is TRBD1 (6 bases). This CDR3 is built from 15 residues. Trimming took 1 base from V and 5 from J, leaving 15 bases between them. CDR1 is SGHRS and CDR2 is YFSETQ in the germline V gene. CDR3 DNA sequence: TGCGCCAGCAGCTTGCCTGTCAGGGGTTGGGAGACCCAGTACTTC. It codes for CASSLPVRGWETQYF.

The CDR3 DNA sequence: TGTGCCAGCGGTGACGGAGGGGTTGTGCACACTGAAGCTTTCTTT. It codes for CASGDGGVVHTEAFF. The chain carries TRBV5-4 and TRBJ1-1; maybe TRBD1 (5 bases). Trimming removed 7 bases from V and 3 bases from J, with 19 bases in between. From germline, CDR1 is SGHNT and CDR2 YYREEE (reference sequence). The CDR3 is made up of 15 amino acids.

This chain joins TRBV7-2 and TRBJ2-1, with TRBD2 matching over 9 bases. Germline V CDR1 and CDR2: SGHTA, FQGNSA. The CDR3 totals 15 residues. V shed 10 bases, J shed 6 bases, and the junction held 13 bases outside the gene matches. The DNA for the CDR3 is TGTGCCACCGACAAGGGACTAGCCGGGGGCAATGAGCAGTTCTTC. Its protein product is CATDKGLAGGNEQFF.

This chain uses TRBV6-5 with TRBJ2-3; no firm D call. This CDR3 is built from 15 residues. CDR1 is MNHEY, CDR2 SVGAGI, per germline. The V gene lost 0 bases and the J gene lost 2 bases, with 9 bases spanning the gap. The CDR3 DNA follows: TGTGCCAGCAGTTACTCCCCGACCTTCACAGATACGCAGTATTTT. It codes for CASSYSPTFTDTQYF.

This chain uses TRBV12-3 or TRBV12-4 with TRBJ2-3; possible D gene TRBD2, 5 bases. V lost 6 bases and J 4 bases, leaving 14 bases between the germline ends. The CDR3 has 14 amino acids. This CDR3 reads CASSAGPAADTQYF. CDR3 DNA: TGTGCCAGCAGCGCCGGTCCAGCGGCAGATACGCAGTATTTT.

This rearrangement joins TRBV12-3 or TRBV12-4 to TRBJ2-3; D might be TRBD1 or TRBD2, each matching 5 bases. V was cut by 3 bases and J by 1 base, with 14 bases left in between. CDR3 length: 16 residues. The CDR3 DNA is TGTGCCAGCAGTTTGCTGGGACGAATTGGCACAGATACGCAGTATTTT. Amino acid sequence: CASSLLGRIGTDTQYF.

This sequence joins TRBV30 and TRBJ2-7, with TRBD2 identical over 9 bases. This CDR3 is built from 14 residues. J was trimmed by 7 bases and V by 2 bases; bases with no gene match: 9. Looked up from germline, CDR1 is GTSNPN and CDR2 is SVGIG (reference sequence). The CDR3 is CAWSPTSGYLEQYF. The CDR3 DNA sequence: TGTGCCTGGAGTCCCACTAGCGGGTATCTTGAGCAGTACTTC.

V and J are TRBV20-1 and TRBJ1-5; 7 bases map to TRBD1. CDR3 size: 17 residues. Germline V gene lookup returns CDR1 DFQATT and CDR2 SNEGSKA (reference sequence). The V segment lost 3 bases and the J segment 2 bases; nucleotides outside the gene matches: 13. In DNA form, the CDR3 reads TGCAGTGCTAGCGGGGACAGTTCCCCCTACGGCAATCAGCCCCAGCATTTT. Encoded protein: CSASGDSSPYGNQPQHF.